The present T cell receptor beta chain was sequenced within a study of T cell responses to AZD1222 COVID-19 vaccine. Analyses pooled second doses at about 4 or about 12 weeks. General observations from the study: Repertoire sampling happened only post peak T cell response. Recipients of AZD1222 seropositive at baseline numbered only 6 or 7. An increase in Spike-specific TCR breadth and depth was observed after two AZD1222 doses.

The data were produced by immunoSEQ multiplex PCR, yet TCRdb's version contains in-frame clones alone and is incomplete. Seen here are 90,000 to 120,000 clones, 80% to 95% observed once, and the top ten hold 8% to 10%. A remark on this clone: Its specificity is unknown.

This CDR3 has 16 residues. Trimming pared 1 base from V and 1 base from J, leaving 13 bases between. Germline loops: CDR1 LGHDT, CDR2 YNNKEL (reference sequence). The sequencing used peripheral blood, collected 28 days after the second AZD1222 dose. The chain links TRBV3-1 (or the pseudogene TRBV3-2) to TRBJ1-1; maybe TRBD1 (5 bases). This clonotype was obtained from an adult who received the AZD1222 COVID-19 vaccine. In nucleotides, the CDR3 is TGTGCCAGCAGCCAAGGGGTGGGACGGCAGAACACTGAAGCTTTCTTT. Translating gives CASSQGVGRQNTEAFF.